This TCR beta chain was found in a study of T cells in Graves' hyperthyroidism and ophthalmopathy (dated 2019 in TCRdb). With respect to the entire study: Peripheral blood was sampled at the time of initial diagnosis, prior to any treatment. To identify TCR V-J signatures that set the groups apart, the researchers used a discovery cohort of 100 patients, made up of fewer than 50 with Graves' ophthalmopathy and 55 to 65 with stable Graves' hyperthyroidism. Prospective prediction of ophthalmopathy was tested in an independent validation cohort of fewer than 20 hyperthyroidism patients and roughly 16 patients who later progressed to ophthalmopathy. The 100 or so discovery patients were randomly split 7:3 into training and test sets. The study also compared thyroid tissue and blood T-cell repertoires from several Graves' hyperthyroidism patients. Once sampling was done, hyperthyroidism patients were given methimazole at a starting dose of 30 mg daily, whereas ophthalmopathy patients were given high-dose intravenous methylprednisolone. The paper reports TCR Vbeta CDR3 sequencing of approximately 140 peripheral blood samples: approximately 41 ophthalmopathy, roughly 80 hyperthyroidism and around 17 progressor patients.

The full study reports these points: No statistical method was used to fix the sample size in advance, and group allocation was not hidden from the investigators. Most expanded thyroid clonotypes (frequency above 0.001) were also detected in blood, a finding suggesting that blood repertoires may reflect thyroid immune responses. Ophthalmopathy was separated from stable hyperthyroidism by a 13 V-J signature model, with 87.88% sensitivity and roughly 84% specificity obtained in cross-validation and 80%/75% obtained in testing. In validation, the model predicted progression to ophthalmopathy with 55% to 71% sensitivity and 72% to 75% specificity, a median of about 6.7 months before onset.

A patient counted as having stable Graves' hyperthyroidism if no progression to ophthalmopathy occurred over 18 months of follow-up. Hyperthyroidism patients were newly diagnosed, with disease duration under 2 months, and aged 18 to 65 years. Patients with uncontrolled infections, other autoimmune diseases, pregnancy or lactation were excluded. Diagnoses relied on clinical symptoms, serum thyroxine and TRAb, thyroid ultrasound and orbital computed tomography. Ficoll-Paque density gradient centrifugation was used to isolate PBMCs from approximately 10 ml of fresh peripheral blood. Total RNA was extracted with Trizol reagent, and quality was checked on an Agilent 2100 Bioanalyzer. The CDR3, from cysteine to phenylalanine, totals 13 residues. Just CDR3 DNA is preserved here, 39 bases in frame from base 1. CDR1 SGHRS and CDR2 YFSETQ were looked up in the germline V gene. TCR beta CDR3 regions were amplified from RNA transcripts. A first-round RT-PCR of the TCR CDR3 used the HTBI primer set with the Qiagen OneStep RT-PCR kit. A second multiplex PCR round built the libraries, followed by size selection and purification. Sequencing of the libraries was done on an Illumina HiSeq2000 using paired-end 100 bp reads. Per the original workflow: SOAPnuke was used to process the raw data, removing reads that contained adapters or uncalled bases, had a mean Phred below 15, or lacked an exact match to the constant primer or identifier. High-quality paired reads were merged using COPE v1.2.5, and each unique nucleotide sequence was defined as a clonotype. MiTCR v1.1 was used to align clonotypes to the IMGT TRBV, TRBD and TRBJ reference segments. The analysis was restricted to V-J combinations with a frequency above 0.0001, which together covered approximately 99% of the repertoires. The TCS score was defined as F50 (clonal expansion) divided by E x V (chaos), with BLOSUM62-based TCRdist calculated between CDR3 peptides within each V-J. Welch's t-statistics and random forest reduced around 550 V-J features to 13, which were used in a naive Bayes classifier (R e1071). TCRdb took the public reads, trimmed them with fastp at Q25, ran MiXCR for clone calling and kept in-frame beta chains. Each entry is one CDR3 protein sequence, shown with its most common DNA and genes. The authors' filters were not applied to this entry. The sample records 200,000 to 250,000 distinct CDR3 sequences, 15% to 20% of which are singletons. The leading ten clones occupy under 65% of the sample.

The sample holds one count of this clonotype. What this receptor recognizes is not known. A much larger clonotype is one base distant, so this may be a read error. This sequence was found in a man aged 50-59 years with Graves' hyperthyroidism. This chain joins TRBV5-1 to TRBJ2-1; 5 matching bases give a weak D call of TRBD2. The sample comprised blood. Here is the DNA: TGCGCCAGCACGAAGGACTCCTACAATGAGCGGTTCTTC. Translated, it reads CASTKDSYNERFF.